A selection of T cell receptor beta chains follows, all from one sample in a study of blood T cell repertoires in COVID-19. Only in-frame clones appear in the TCRdb table, and some are missing; sequencing was by immunoSEQ multiplex PCR. The sample records roughly 380,000 clones, approximately 89% being singletons. The specimen was peripheral blood. These receptors all come from an older woman with COVID-19, enrolled during active disease. CDR3s include the opening cysteine and the closing phenylalanine or tryptophan. The D gene is left open where the match is weak. A row's size may be missing; if present it is once, few, many or a size class.

TRBV6-5	.	TRBJ1-2	.	TGTGCCAGCAGTTGGTGGGTTGGGGCTGCTAACTATGGCTACACCTTC	CASSWWVGAANYGYTF
TRBV7-9	.	TRBJ1-5	.	TGTGCCAGCAGCTTTTCCGGGGACACCCAGCAGCCCCAGCATTTT	CASSFSGDTQQPQHF
TRBV29-1	TRBD1	TRBJ1-1	.	TGCAGCGTTGGTGGCAAGGGGGCGACTGAAGCTTTCTTT	CSVGGKGATEAFF
TRBV6-5	.	TRBJ1-2	.	TGTGCCAGCAGATCTTTTTCGGGTGGCTACACCTTC	CASRSFSGGYTF
TRBV29-1	.	TRBJ2-7	.	TGCAGCGTTTCCGGGTTCTCCTACGAGCAGTACTTC	CSVSGFSYEQYF
TRBV19	TRBD1	TRBJ1-5	once	TGTGCCAGTACCGTGGCCAGGGGGCTGGGCAATCAGCCCCAGCATTTT	CASTVARGLGNQPQHF
TRBV6-4	.	TRBJ2-6	.	TGTGCCAGCACTATTGACAGTTCTGGGGCCAACGTCCTGACTTTC	CASTIDSSGANVLTF
TRBV20-1	TRBD2	TRBJ2-7	.	TGCAGTGCTAGTGCTAGCGGGGGGGCCGCCGGGCAGTACTTC	CSASASGGAAGQYF
TRBV30	.	TRBJ2-7	.	TGTGCCGGAAATCTGAGGGCTTCTTACGAGCAGTACTTC	CAGNLRASYEQYF
TRBV5-1	.	TRBJ2-7	.	TGCGCCAGCAGCTTGGTAAATCAGGGTGGAGACGAGCAGTACTTC	CASSLVNQGGDEQYF
TRBV20-1	.	TRBJ1-2	.	TGCAGTGTGGGACATCCGGGGGGCTACACCTTC	CSVGHPGGYTF
TRBV14	TRBD1	TRBJ1-2	.	TGTGCCAGCAGACGGACAGGAGTGACTAACTATGGCTACACCTTC	CASRRTGVTNYGYTF
TRBV12-3/TRBV12-4	.	TRBJ1-5	.	TGTGCCAGCAGATCAAGCAATCAGCCCCAGCATTTT	CASRSSNQPQHF
TRBV19	TRBD1	TRBJ1-2	.	TGTGCCAGTAGTATAGACTACCTTGGGACAGAGGTTTACACCTTC	CASSIDYLGTEVYTF
TRBV7-3	TRBD1	TRBJ2-2	few	TGTGCCAGCAGCAAACTTCCATTCACAGGGGGTGGCACCGGGGAGCTGTTTTTT	CASSKLPFTGGGTGELFF
TRBV3-1/TRBV3-2	TRBD2	TRBJ2-3	.	TGTGCCAGCAGCCAAGATACGCTAGCGGGGGGAGCGACAGATACGCAGTATTTT	CASSQDTLAGGATDTQYF
TRBV9	TRBD1	TRBJ1-1	.	TGTGCCAGCAACGAACAGGGGACGAACACTGAAGCTTTCTTT	CASNEQGTNTEAFF
TRBV11-1	.	TRBJ1-2	.	TGTGCCAGCAGCTCCACCACAGGGCTCTATGGCTACACCTTC	CASSSTTGLYGYTF
TRBV28	.	TRBJ1-6	.	TGTGCCAGCAGTCCACACACCCAGCGGTCACCCCTCCACTTT	CASSPHTQRSPLHF
TRBV7-2	.	TRBJ2-7	.	TGTGCCAGCAGTAACCGACAGGTAGGCGAGCAGTACTTC	CASSNRQVGEQYF
TRBV2	.	TRBJ2-2	.	TGTGCCAGCAGTGGACGGGGGTCGAACACCGGGGAGCTGTTTTTT	CASSGRGSNTGELFF
TRBV6-5	.	TRBJ1-2	once	TGTGCCGGTAGTTTACAGGATTTCTATGGCTACACCTTC	CAGSLQDFYGYTF
TRBV29-1	.	TRBJ2-3	.	TGCAGCGCGCGCCAGAGCACAGATACGCAGTATTTT	CSARQSTDTQYF
TRBV3-1/TRBV3-2	.	TRBJ1-4	.	TGTGCCAGCAGCAGACGGAACATAGGGGGGGGAGATGAAAAACTGTTTTTT	CASSRRNIGGGDEKLFF
TRBV5-5	.	TRBJ2-5	.	TGTGCCAGCAGCTTCTCAGGGGCGGAGACCCAGTACTTC	CASSFSGAETQYF
TRBV15	.	TRBJ1-1	.	TGTGCCACCAGCCCCCGGGGGAGGATGAACACTGAAGCTTTCTTT	CATSPRGRMNTEAFF
TRBV25-1	.	TRBJ1-2	.	TGTGCCAGCAGTGAATTTGGGGCCCACGGATCCACCAACTATAGCTACACCTTC	CASSEFGAHGSTNYSYTF
TRBV10-2	TRBD1	TRBJ1-6	.	TGCGCCAGCAGCTGGACAGGGGACAATTCACCCCTCCACTTT	CASSWTGDNSPLHF
TRBV2	TRBD2	TRBJ2-1	once	TGTGCCAGCTGTCTGCGGACTAGCGGTCTTGAGCAGTTCTTC	CASCLRTSGLEQFF
TRBV7-9	.	TRBJ1-2	.	TGTGCCAGCAGCTTCGCTCGGAGTCAGGGCTACACCTTC	CASSFARSQGYTF
TRBV18	.	TRBJ1-6	.	TGTGCCAGCTCACCCTCCATAGATACCAATTCACCCCTCCACTTT	CASSPSIDTNSPLHF
TRBV13	TRBD1	TRBJ1-3	few	TGTGCCAGCAGCAACAGGGGGAGCTCTGGAAACACCATATATTTT	CASSNRGSSGNTIYF
TRBV5-4	TRBD2	TRBJ2-3	.	TGTGCCAGCGGGAGGGCAGCTCTGGCAGATACGCAGTATTTT	CASGRAALADTQYF
TRBV27	.	TRBJ1-1	.	TGTGCCAGCAGTCCCAAGGGGCTGGGAAACGGATTCTTT	CASSPKGLGNGFF
TRBV5-1	TRBD1	TRBJ1-4	.	TGCGCCAGCAGCTCGACTTACTCCGGGACAGGGGCTTCTAATGAAAAACTGTTTTTT	CASSSTYSGTGASNEKLFF
TRBV7-9	TRBD1	TRBJ2-1	.	TGTGCCAGCAGCTTAGGGACAGGGTCATACTCCTACAATGAGCAGTTCTTC	CASSLGTGSYSYNEQFF
TRBV6-5	TRBD1	TRBJ2-2	.	TGTGCCAGCAGTCTCCCCGGACAGGGGACCGGGGAGCTGTTTTTT	CASSLPGQGTGELFF
TRBV5-1	.	TRBJ2-2	once	TGCGCCAGCAGCCGCGGCCGTCCGTTCACCGGGGAGCTGTTTTTT	CASSRGRPFTGELFF
TRBV4-1	.	TRBJ1-2	.	TGCGCCAGCAGCCAAGATTTACTCCTCTATGGCTACACCTTC	CASSQDLLLYGYTF
TRBV7-8	.	TRBJ2-6	.	TGTGCCAGCAGAAAGAGCTCTGGGGCCAACGTCCTGACTTTC	CASRKSSGANVLTF
TRBV28	TRBD1	TRBJ2-1	.	TGTGCCAGCAGTTTTCCCAGGGGGCGCACCTACAATGAGCAGTTCTTC	CASSFPRGRTYNEQFF
TRBV5-6	.	TRBJ1-3	.	TGTGCCAGCAGCTTTGCTAGCTCTGGAAACACCATATATTTT	CASSFASSGNTIYF